Below, 10 T cell receptor beta chains from the same sample are listed, as sequenced in a study of radiation and T cells in renal cell carcinoma. Time point indicated: blood 2 weeks post-SBRT. This sample's treatment: 15 Gy SBRT to primary tumor, nephrectomy 4 weeks later. Repertoires were generated with immunoSEQ multiplex PCR, while TCRdb's copy carries only in-frame clones and drops some. The sample has approximately 75,000 clones; roughly 87% are singletons. The sequencing here drew on blood, taken from a patient whose treatment included radiotherapy and nephrectomy. The receptors were sampled from a man between 60 and 75 years old with renal cell carcinoma.

The chain has TRBV19 and TRBJ2-1, with TRBD1 matching over 8 bases. Trimming at V came to 7 bases and at J to 4 bases, leaving 9 bases not matched to a gene. CDR1 is LNHDA, CDR2 SQIVND, per germline (reference sequence). This CDR3 has 15 amino acids. The CDR3, as DNA: TGTGCCAGTACCGTTACGACAGGGGAATACAATGAGCAGTTCTTC. It codes for CASTVTTGEYNEQFF. The full variable domain, in which reference TRBV19 and TRBJ2-1 provide the parts outside the CDR3, is DGGITQSPKYLFRKEGQNVTLSCEQNLNHDAMYWYRQDPGQGLRLIYYSQIVNDFQKGDIAEGYSVSREKKESFPLTVTSAQKNPTAFYLCASTVTTGEYNEQFFGPGTRLTVL.

This clone turned up a few times. This sequence joins TRBV6-1 and TRBJ1-2; D unclear. CDR1 and CDR2 (germline): MNHNS, SASEGT. The CDR3 is 11 amino acids. Deletions cut 5 bases from V and 7 bases from J, with 8 bases between. The CDR3 nucleotides are TGTGCCAGCAGTCCGGCCCTTGGCTACACCTTC. It codes for CASSPALGYTF.

The chain links TRBV7-2 to TRBJ1-4; perhaps TRBD1 as D (5 bases). CDR3 length: 15 residues. In germline, CDR1 is SGHTA, CDR2 FQGNSA. V was trimmed by 5 bases and J by 8 bases, leaving 18 bases between them. The CDR3 DNA reads as TGTGCCAGCAGCCTAGGGACTCCTAATAGGGAAAAACTGTTTTTT. It specifies CASSLGTPNREKLFF.

This clone has just a few counts. The chain links TRBV4-1 to TRBJ2-5; tentative D call: TRBD2 (6 bases). Germline-derived CDR1 and CDR2 are MGHRA and YSYEKL. CDR3 length: 15 amino acids. V was trimmed by 4 bases and J by 4 bases, leaving 16 bases between them. The CDR3 sequence is CASSRAPGSRETQYF. DNA for the CDR3: TGCGCCAGCAGCCGAGCTCCCGGGAGCAGAGAGACCCAGTACTTC.

By proportion, this clone is medium-sized. The chain uses TRBV2 and TRBJ1-5; 9 nucleotides line up with TRBD1. Germline CDR1 is SNHLY and CDR2 is FYNNEI. The CDR3 has 16 residues. The J segment lost 9 bases and the V segment lost 6 bases, leaving 15 bases of the junction unmatched. CDR3 residues: CASRRPGQGPQSPQHF. CDR3 sequence (DNA): TGTGCCAGCAGACGACCCGGACAGGGGCCACAATCGCCCCAGCATTTT.

This clone has a single count. This sequence joins TRBV7-9 and TRBJ2-3; no clear D. This CDR3 spans 14 amino acids. Trimming stripped 1 base from V and 3 bases from J, with 8 bases between. Germline lookup yields CDR1 SEHNR and CDR2 FQNEAQ (reference sequence). DNA for the CDR3: TGTGCCAGCAGCTTAGGGGCAGAAACAGATACGCAGTATTTT. This translates into CASSLGAETDTQYF.

V gene TRBV4-3 combines with J gene TRBJ1-2; D is possibly TRBD1 (5 bases). This CDR3 region has 16 residues. Germline V gene lookup returns CDR1 LGHNA and CDR2 YSLEER. V shed 3 bases and J shed 0 bases, with 14 bases lying between them. In nucleotides, the CDR3 is TGCGCCAGCAGCCAGGCCGTTGGGGGAACTAACTATGGCTACACCTTC. This gives the protein CASSQAVGGTNYGYTF.

V gene TRBV5-6 combines with J gene TRBJ1-6; D not resolved. Germline loops: CDR1 SGHDT, CDR2 YYEEEE. The CDR3 totals 17 residues. Trimming stripped 0 bases from V and 0 bases from J, with 10 bases between. DNA for the CDR3: TGTGCCAGCAGCTTGGGGGAGACCAGCTCCTATAATTCACCCCTCCACTTT. The encoded protein is CASSLGETSSYNSPLHF.

V and J are TRBV5-6 and TRBJ1-2; 7 nucleotides align to TRBD1. V was clipped by 0 bases and J by 7 bases; unmatched bases: 3. Looked up from germline, CDR1 is SGHDT and CDR2 is YYEEEE. The CDR3 loop spans 13 amino acids. Here the CDR3 DNA reads TGTGCCAGCAGCTTGGCCCGGACAGGTGGCTACACCTTC. Its translation: CASSLARTGGYTF.

The chain couples TRBV27 to TRBJ2-1; 7 nucleotides line up with TRBD1. V gave up 5 bases and J gave up 2 bases; unmatched junction bases: 6. From germline, CDR1 is MNHEY and CDR2 SMNVEV (reference sequence). The CDR3 is 15 residues long. CDR3 in amino acids: CASSPRTGTYNEQFF. Written as DNA, the CDR3 is TGTGCCAGCAGTCCCCGGACAGGTACCTACAATGAGCAGTTCTTC.